One and the same sample provided the 2 T cell receptor beta chains below, sequenced in a study of T-cell reconstitution after alpha-beta-depleted transplantation in children. Using unique molecular identifiers, the investigators prepared the TCRbeta library. A single record per CDR3 protein comes from TCRdb applying MiXCR to the PCR reads. There are about 90,000 distinct CDR3 sequences in the sample; about 16% occur only once, and roughly 21% lies in the top ten. The material sequenced was PBMCs, mostly from graft donor cells, taken 180 days after TCRalphabeta/CD19-depleted stem cell transplant. These receptor sequences come from a male patient aged 2-10 years who had a stem cell transplant for acute lymphoblastic leukemia, so the T cells may come from the graft donor.

At least ten counts were recorded for this clonotype. V gene TRBV7-2 combines with J gene TRBJ2-7; D not certain. CDR3 size: 12 residues. CDR1 is SGHTA and CDR2 is FQGNSA in the germline V gene. Trimming removed 5 bases at V and 6 bases at J, with 11 bases between. CDR3 sequence: CASSPPTPEQYF. The CDR3 region has the DNA TGTGCCAGCAGCCCCCCTACTCCCGAGCAGTACTTC.

This clonotype showed up many times. A junction boundary mismatches the germline segment, possibly from a read error. This rearrangement joins TRBV12-3 or TRBV12-4 to TRBJ2-7; 12 nucleotides match TRBD1. The CDR3 is made up of 13 amino acids. CDR3 loop: CASSPGQGARGSF. The CDR3 DNA reads TGTGCCAGCAGTCCGGGACAGGGGGCTCGAGGGTCCTTC.